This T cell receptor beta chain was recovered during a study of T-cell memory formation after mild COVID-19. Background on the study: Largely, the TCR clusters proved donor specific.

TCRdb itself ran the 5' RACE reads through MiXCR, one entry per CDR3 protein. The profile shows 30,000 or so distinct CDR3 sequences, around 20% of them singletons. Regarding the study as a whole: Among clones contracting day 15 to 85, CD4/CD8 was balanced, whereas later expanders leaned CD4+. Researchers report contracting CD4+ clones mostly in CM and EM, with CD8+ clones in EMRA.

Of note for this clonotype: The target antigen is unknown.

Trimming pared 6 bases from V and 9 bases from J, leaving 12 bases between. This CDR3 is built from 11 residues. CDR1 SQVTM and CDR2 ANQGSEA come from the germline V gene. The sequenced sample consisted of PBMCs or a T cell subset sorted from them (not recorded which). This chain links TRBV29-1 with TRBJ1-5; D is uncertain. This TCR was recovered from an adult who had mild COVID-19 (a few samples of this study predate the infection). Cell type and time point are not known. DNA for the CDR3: TGCAGCGTCGGACCGGGGTGGCCCCAGCATTTT. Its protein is CSVGPGWPQHF.